The rows below give T cell receptor beta chains drawn from one sample of a study of Ad26.COV2.S vaccination and SARS-CoV-2 variants. Produced via immunoSEQ multiplex PCR; TCRdb's table is partial and in-frame only. This sample has 350,000 to 500,000 clones, with around 90% found just once. The sample was peripheral blood, taken in a trial of Ad26.COV2.S vaccine versus placebo. The receptors here all came from a person aged 18 to 59 who received the Ad26.COV2.S COVID-19 vaccine or a placebo. CDR3s include the opening cysteine and the closing phenylalanine or tryptophan.

j_call	v_call	cdr3_aa
TRBJ2-7	TRBV13	CASSLAGLDNEQYF
TRBJ1-5	TRBV15	CATRSGGFSNQPQHF
TRBJ1-4	TRBV27	CASTKRLGADEKLFF
TRBJ2-3	TRBV19	CASTEREGRADTQYF
TRBJ2-7	TRBV14	CASSQGYSGGVYF
TRBJ2-7	TRBV4-1	CASSQVLEYEQYF
TRBJ2-5	TRBV5-1	CASSLLGISLETQYF
TRBJ2-7	TRBV5-4	CASSPDPGTSGFYEQYF
TRBJ1-2	TRBV18	CASSPQLRENYGYTF
TRBJ2-1	TRBV18	CASSPANSPGLAGDPNEQFF
TRBJ2-2	TRBV19	CASSPRTGGQFGAGELFF
TRBJ2-2	TRBV5-5	CASSLRELGTGELFF
TRBJ2-7	TRBV27	CASTPGVRGSYEQYF
TRBJ2-7	TRBV6-2/TRBV6-3	CASSFTPGGPSEQYF
TRBJ1-3	TRBV11-3	CASPGQGNSGNTIYF
TRBJ1-5	TRBV27	CASSLSGGNQPQHF
TRBJ2-7	TRBV7-9	CASSLVSGRAGDFSYEQYF
TRBJ2-1	TRBV30	CAWSVWGGNEQFF
TRBJ2-7	TRBV29-1	CSVGSGAAYEQYF
TRBJ1-6	TRBV27	CASSLSRRFNSPLHF
TRBJ2-7	TRBV28	CASSLISSGTSFYEQYF
TRBJ2-1	TRBV7-3	CASSSGLAGVANEQFF
TRBJ2-1	TRBV7-2	CASSSDGFDNEQFF
TRBJ2-7	TRBV10-3	CAISETGSSYEQYF
TRBJ1-4	TRBV7-6	CASSLGATNEKLFF
TRBJ1-6	TRBV12-3/TRBV12-4	CASSLNSRAPLHF
TRBJ2-5	TRBV5-5	CASSWKPGPKEEETQYF